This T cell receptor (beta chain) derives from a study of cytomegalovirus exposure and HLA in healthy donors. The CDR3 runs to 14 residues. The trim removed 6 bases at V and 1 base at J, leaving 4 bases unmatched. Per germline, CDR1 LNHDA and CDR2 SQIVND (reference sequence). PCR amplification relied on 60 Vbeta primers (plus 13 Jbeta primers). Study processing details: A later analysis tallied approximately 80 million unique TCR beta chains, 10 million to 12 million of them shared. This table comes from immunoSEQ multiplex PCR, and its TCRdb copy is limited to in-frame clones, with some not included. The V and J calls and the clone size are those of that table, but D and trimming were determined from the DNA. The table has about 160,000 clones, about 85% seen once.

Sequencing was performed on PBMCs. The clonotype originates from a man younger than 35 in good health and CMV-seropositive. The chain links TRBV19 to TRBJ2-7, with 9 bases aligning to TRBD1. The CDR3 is CASRSDRGSYEQYF. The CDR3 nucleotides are TGTGCCAGTAGATCGGACAGGGGATCCTACGAGCAGTACTTC.